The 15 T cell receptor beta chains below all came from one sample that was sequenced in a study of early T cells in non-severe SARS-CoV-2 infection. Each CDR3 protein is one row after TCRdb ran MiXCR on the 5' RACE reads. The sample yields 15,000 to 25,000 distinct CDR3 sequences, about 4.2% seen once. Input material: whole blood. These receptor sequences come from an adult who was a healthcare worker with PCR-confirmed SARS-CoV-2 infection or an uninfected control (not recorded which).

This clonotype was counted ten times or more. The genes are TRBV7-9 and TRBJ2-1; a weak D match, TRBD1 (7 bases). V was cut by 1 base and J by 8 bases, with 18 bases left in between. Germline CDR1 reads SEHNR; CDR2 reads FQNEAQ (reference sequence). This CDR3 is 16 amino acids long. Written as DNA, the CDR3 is TGTGCCAGCAGCTTAGGGAGGGGGCGCTTAATTTATGAGCAGTTCTTC. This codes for CASSLGRGRLIYEQFF.

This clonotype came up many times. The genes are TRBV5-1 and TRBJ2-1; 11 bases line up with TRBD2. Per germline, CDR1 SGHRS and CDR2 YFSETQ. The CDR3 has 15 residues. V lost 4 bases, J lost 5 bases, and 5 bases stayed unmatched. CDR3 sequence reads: CASSRLSGGDNEQFF. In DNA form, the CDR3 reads TGCGCCAGCAGCCGGCTTAGCGGGGGGGACAATGAGCAGTTCTTC.

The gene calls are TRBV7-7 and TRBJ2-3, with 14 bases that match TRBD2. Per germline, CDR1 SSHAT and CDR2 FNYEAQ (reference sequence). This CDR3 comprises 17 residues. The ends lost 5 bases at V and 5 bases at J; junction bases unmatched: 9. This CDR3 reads CASSPGLAGGGGDTQYF. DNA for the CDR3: TGTGCCAGCAGCCCCGGACTAGCGGGGGGAGGTGGAGATACGCAGTATTTT.

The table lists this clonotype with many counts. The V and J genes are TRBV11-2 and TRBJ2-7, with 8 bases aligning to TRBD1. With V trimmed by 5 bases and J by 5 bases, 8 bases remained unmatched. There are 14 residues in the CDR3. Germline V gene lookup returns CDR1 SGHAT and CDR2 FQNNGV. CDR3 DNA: TGTGCCAGCAGCACCCGGACAGGGTCTGACGAGCAGTACTTC. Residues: CASSTRTGSDEQYF.

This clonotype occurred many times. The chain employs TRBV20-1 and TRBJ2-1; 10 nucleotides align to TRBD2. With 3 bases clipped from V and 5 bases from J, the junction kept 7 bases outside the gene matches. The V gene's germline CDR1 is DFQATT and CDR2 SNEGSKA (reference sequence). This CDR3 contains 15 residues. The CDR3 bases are TGCAGTGCTAGGGACGGACTAGCGGTAAACAATGAGCAGTTCTTC. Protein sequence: CSARDGLAVNNEQFF.

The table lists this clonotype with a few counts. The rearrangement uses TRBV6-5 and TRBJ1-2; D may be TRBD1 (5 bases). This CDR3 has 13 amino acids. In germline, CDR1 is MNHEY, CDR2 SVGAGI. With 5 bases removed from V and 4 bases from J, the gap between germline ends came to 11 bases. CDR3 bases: TGTGCCAGCAGTCAAGACAGAGTCTATGGCTACACCTTC. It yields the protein CASSQDRVYGYTF.

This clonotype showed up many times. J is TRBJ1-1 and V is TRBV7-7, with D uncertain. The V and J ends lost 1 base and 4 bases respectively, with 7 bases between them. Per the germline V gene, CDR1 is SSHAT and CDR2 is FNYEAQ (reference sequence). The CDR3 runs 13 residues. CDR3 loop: CASSLVFSTEAFF. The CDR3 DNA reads TGTGCCAGCAGCTTAGTTTTTTCCACTGAAGCTTTCTTT.

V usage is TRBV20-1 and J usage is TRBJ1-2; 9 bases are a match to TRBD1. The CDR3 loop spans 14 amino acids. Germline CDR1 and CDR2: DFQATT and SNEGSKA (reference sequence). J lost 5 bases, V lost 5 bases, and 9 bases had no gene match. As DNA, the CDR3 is TGCAGTGCTGATCCGAGGACAGGGGCTTATGGCTACACCTTC. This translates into CSADPRTGAYGYTF.

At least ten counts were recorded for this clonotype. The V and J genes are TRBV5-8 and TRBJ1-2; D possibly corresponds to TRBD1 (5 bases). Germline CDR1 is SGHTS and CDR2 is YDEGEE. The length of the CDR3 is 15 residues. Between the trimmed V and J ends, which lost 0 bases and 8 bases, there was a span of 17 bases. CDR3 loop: CASSLAPKGDGGYTF. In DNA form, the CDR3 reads TGTGCCAGCAGCTTGGCCCCTAAAGGGGATGGCGGCTACACCTTC.

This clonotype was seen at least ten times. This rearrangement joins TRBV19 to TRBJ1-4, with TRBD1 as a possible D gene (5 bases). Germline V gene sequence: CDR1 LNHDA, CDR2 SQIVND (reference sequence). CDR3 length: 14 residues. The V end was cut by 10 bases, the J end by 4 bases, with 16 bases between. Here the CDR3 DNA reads TGTGCCACTCGAGTGGGGGGTAATAATGAAAAACTGTTTTTT. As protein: CATRVGGNNEKLFF.

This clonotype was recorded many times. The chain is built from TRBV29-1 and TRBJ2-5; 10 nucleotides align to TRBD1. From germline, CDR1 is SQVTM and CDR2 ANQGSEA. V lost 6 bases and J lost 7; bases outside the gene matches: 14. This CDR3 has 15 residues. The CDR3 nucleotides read TGCAGCGTGCCCCCCGGGACAGGGGATTCAGGGACCCAGTACTTC. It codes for CSVPPGTGDSGTQYF.

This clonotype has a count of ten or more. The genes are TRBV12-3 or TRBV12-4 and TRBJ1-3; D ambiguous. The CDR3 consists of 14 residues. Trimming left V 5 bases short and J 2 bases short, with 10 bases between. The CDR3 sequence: CASSRTRAGNTIYF. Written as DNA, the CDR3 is TGTGCCAGCAGTCGAACAAGGGCTGGAAACACCATATATTTT.

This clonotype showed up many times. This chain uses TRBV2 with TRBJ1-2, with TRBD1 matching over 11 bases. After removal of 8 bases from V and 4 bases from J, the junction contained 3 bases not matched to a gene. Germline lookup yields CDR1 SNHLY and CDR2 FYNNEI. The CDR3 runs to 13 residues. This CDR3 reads CASRTGGGYGYTF. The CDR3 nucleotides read TGTGCCAGCCGGACAGGGGGCGGCTATGGCTACACCTTC.

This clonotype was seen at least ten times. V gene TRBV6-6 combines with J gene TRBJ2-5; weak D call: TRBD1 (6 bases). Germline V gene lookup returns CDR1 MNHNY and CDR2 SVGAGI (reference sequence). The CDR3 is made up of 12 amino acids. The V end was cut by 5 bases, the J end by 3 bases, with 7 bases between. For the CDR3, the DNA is TGTGCCAGCAGTAAGGGGGAAGAGACCCAGTACTTC. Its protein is CASSKGEETQYF.

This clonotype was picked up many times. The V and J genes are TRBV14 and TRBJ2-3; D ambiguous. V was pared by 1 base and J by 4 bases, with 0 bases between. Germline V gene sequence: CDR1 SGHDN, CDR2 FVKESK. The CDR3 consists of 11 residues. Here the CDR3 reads CASSQADTQYF. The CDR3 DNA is TGTGCCAGCAGCCAAGCAGATACGCAGTATTTT. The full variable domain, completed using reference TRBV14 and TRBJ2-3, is EAGVTQFPSHSVIEKGQTVTLRCDPISGHDNLYWYRRVMGKEIKFLLHFVKESKQDESGMPNNRFLAERTGGTYSTLKVQPAELEDSGVYFCASSQADTQYFGPGTRLTVL.